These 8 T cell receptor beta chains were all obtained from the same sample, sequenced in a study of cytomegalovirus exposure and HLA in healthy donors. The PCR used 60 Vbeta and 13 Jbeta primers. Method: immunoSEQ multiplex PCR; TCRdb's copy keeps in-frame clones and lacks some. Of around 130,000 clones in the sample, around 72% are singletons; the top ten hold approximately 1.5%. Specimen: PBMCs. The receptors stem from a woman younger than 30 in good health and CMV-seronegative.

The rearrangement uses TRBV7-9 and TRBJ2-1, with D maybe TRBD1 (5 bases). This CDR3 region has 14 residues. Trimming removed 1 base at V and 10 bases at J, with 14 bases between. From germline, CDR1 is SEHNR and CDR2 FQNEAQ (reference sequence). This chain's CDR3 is CASSLGGAPREQFF. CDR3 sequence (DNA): TGTGCCAGCAGCTTAGGGGGCGCGCCCCGCGAGCAGTTCTTC.

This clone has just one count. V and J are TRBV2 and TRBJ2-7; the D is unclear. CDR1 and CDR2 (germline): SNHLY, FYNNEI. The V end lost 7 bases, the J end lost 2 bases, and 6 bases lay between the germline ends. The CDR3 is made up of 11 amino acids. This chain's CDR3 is CASKTTYEQYF. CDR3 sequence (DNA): TGTGCCAGCAAAACTACCTACGAGCAGTACTTC.

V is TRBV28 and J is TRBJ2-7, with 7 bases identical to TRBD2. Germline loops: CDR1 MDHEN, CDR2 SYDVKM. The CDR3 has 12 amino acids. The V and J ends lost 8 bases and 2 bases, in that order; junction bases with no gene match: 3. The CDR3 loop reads CASSSGTYEQYF. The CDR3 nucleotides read TGTGCCAGCTCTAGCGGCACCTACGAGCAGTACTTC.

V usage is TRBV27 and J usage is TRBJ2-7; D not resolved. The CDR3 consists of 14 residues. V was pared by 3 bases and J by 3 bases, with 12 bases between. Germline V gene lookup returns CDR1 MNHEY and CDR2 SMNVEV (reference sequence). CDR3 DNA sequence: TGTGCCAGCAGTTTTAATTTGCGGCTCTACGAGCAGTACTTC. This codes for CASSFNLRLYEQYF.

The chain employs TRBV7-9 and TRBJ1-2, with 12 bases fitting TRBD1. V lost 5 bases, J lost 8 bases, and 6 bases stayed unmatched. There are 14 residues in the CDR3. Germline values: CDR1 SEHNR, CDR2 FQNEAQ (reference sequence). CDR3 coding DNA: TGTGCCAGCAGCCCCTCCGGGACAGGGGGCGGCTACACCTTC. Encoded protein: CASSPSGTGGGYTF. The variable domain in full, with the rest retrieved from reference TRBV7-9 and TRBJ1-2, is DTGVSQNPRHKITKRGQNVTFRCDPISEHNRLYWYRQTLGQGPEFLTYFQNEAQLEKSRLLSDRFSAERPKGSFSTLEIQRTEQGDSAMYLCASSPSGTGGGYTFGSGTRLTVV.

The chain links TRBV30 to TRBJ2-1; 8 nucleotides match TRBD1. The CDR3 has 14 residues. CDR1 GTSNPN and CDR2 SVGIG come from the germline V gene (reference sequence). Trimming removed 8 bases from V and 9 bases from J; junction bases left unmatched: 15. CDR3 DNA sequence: TGTGCCGGGACGACAGGGGATCTTAGGGGTGAGCAGTTCTTC. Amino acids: CAGTTGDLRGEQFF.

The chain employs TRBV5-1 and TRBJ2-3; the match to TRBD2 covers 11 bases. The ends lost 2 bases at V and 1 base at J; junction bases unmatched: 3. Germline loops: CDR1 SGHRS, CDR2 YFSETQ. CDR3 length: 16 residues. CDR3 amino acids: CASSLQLAGGTDTQYF. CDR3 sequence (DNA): TGCGCCAGCAGCTTACAACTAGCGGGAGGCACAGATACGCAGTATTTT. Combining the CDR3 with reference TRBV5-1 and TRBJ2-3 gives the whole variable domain KAGVTQTPRYLIKTRGQQVTLSCSPISGHRSVSWYQQTPGQGLQFLFEYFSETQRNKGNFPGRFSGRQFSNSRSEMNVSTLELGDSALYLCASSLQLAGGTDTQYFGPGTRLTVL.

CDR3 in DNA: TGTGCCAGCAGTTACTCGCCAGGGACTAACTATGGCTACACCTTC. This translates into CASSYSPGTNYGYTF. The chain couples TRBV6-5 to TRBJ1-2; the D gene is possibly TRBD1 (5 bases). Germline values: CDR1 MNHEY, CDR2 SVGAGI. The CDR3 runs to 15 residues. V lost 0 bases and J lost 0, with 8 bases in between.